The rows below give T cell receptor beta chains drawn from one sample of a study of blood T cell repertoires in COVID-19. Profiling relied on immunoSEQ multiplex PCR, and the TCRdb table lists in-frame clones only, not all of them. The sample includes 28,000 or so clones, roughly 84% of them seen just once. Specimen: peripheral blood. The receptors stem from a human donor in a cohort sampled during active COVID-19. Both conserved end residues are part of each CDR3. Where a row states a size, it is once, few, many or the class of an expanded clone; other rows omit it.

j_call: TRBJ2-7
clone_size: NA
v_call: TRBV5-1
cdr3_aa: CASSLETGTGDTEYF

j_call: TRBJ2-3
clone_size: NA
v_call: TRBV19
cdr3_aa: CASSIGLAGGTDTQYF

j_call: TRBJ1-5
clone_size: medium-sized
v_call: TRBV6-2/TRBV6-3
cdr3_aa: CASSQLAKTGPQHF

j_call: TRBJ2-7
clone_size: NA
v_call: TRBV27
cdr3_aa: CASSSATEGRHWGEQYF

j_call: TRBJ1-1
clone_size: NA
v_call: TRBV20-1
cdr3_aa: CSVRQGVGAFF

j_call: TRBJ1-6
clone_size: NA
v_call: TRBV5-6
cdr3_aa: CASSSDGWGGGSPLHF

j_call: TRBJ2-1
clone_size: NA
v_call: TRBV19
cdr3_aa: CASSKGVAGDSYNEQFF

j_call: TRBJ2-4
clone_size: NA
v_call: TRBV27
cdr3_aa: CASRPLDRGSVAKNIQYF

j_call: TRBJ2-1
clone_size: NA
v_call: TRBV18
cdr3_aa: CASSPERDISYNEQFF

j_call: TRBJ2-7
clone_size: NA
v_call: TRBV28
cdr3_aa: CASSSSAGQGSYEQYF

j_call: TRBJ1-1
clone_size: few
v_call: TRBV7-2
cdr3_aa: CASSPTGGYSEAFF

j_call: TRBJ1-1
clone_size: NA
v_call: TRBV6-4
cdr3_aa: CASSEDRGTEAFF

j_call: TRBJ1-2
clone_size: once
v_call: TRBV7-8
cdr3_aa: CASSRDRGNGYTF

j_call: TRBJ2-7
clone_size: once
v_call: TRBV29-1
cdr3_aa: CSVEKRGPNEQYF

j_call: TRBJ2-6
clone_size: NA
v_call: TRBV7-9
cdr3_aa: CASSLSYRGRPGANVLTF

j_call: TRBJ1-6
clone_size: NA
v_call: TRBV14
cdr3_aa: CASSQDLVNSPLHF

j_call: TRBJ2-7
clone_size: NA
v_call: TRBV5-1
cdr3_aa: CASSTRVSDEQYF

j_call: TRBJ2-3
clone_size: NA
v_call: TRBV18
cdr3_aa: CASSPRGLIGTDTQYF

j_call: TRBJ1-4
clone_size: NA
v_call: TRBV5-4
cdr3_aa: CASSLGSGAANEKLFF

j_call: TRBJ2-5
clone_size: NA
v_call: TRBV7-2
cdr3_aa: CASSFGLARGVRETQYF

j_call: TRBJ1-3
clone_size: once
v_call: TRBV9
cdr3_aa: CASSVAGGGTSGNTIYF

j_call: TRBJ1-6
clone_size: NA
v_call: TRBV5-5
cdr3_aa: CASSQRERPTKDSPLHF

j_call: TRBJ1-2
clone_size: NA
v_call: TRBV27
cdr3_aa: CASKERATGPIYGYTF

j_call: TRBJ2-7
clone_size: NA
v_call: TRBV14
cdr3_aa: CASSLQGQARSYEQYF

j_call: TRBJ1-5
clone_size: NA
v_call: TRBV19
cdr3_aa: CASSIDLVPAGREPQHF

j_call: TRBJ1-1
clone_size: NA
v_call: TRBV6-2/TRBV6-3
cdr3_aa: CASSYSAGGTEAFF

j_call: TRBJ1-1
clone_size: NA
v_call: TRBV6-5
cdr3_aa: CASSIRGVATEAFF

j_call: TRBJ2-1
clone_size: NA
v_call: TRBV6-2/TRBV6-3
cdr3_aa: CASSYDRPTAVDEQFF

j_call: TRBJ1-1
clone_size: NA
v_call: TRBV2
cdr3_aa: CASRDKGTEAFF

j_call: TRBJ1-2
clone_size: NA
v_call: TRBV5-6
cdr3_aa: CASSLDRGVGYTF

j_call: TRBJ1-2
clone_size: NA
v_call: TRBV6-5
cdr3_aa: CASSRSGTGGYGYTF

j_call: TRBJ1-2
clone_size: NA
v_call: TRBV9
cdr3_aa: CASSVNEGGYTF

j_call: TRBJ2-3
clone_size: NA
v_call: TRBV6-5
cdr3_aa: CASRIVLAGPNTQYF

j_call: TRBJ1-1
clone_size: NA
v_call: TRBV24-1
cdr3_aa: CATSGAPQNTEAFF

j_call: TRBJ2-7
clone_size: once
v_call: TRBV5-6
cdr3_aa: CASSLTSSEQYF

j_call: TRBJ1-1
clone_size: NA
v_call: TRBV7-2
cdr3_aa: CASSTGTGKEAFF

j_call: TRBJ2-7
clone_size: NA
v_call: TRBV5-6
cdr3_aa: CASSLRAYEQYF

j_call: TRBJ1-4
clone_size: NA
v_call: TRBV7-2
cdr3_aa: CASSPLRTNEKLFF

j_call: TRBJ2-7
clone_size: NA
v_call: TRBV3-1/TRBV3-2
cdr3_aa: CASSQVTSGFYEQYF

j_call: TRBJ2-1
clone_size: NA
v_call: TRBV5-6
cdr3_aa: CASSYGQGSFF

j_call: TRBJ2-3
clone_size: NA
v_call: TRBV20-1
cdr3_aa: CSASLLGQGAGDTQYF